The rows below give T cell receptor beta chains drawn from one sample of a study of blood T cell repertoires in COVID-19. Data came from immunoSEQ multiplex PCR; TCRdb stores just in-frame clones and leaves some out. Of about 60,000 clones in the sample, 55% to 75% were seen once. Sample: peripheral blood. The receptors derive from an older woman with COVID-19, enrolled during active disease. The CDR3 runs from the conserved cysteine through the conserved F or W. D genes are given only for firm matches. Clone sizes are given selectively: once, few, many, or a class where the clone is expanded.

>NA|TRBJ1-1|TRBV6-5|NA
TGTGCCAGCAGTTACCCCCGGGATGGGAACACTGAAGCTTTCTTT
CASSYPRDGNTEAFF
>once|TRBJ2-2|TRBV7-3|NA
TGTGCCAGCAGCCCCGGCGCAGGGAACACCGGGGAGCTGTTTTTT
CASSPGAGNTGELFF
>NA|TRBJ2-5|TRBV28|TRBD1
TGTGCCAGCAGCCCTCCAGCGGGGACAGGGACCCGGGGAGAGACCCAGTACTTC
CASSPPAGTGTRGETQYF
>NA|TRBJ2-2|TRBV19|TRBD2
TGTGCCAGTAGTATCGGACTAGCGACCGGGGAGCTGTTTTTT
CASSIGLATGELFF
>NA|TRBJ2-2|TRBV27|NA
TGTGCCAGCAGTCTACCGAACACCGGGGAGCTGTTTTTT
CASSLPNTGELFF
>once|TRBJ2-3|TRBV6-2/TRBV6-3|TRBD2
TGTGCCAGCAGTTATGTGAGCGGGAGGTTCAGCACAGATACGCAGTATTTT
CASSYVSGRFSTDTQYF
>NA|TRBJ1-5|TRBV28|TRBD1
TGTGCCAGCAGTTCATACAGGGGAGAGCAGCCCCAGCATTTT
CASSSYRGEQPQHF
>NA|TRBJ1-5|TRBV19|NA
TGTGCCAGTACCCTGGGGGCGGATCAGCCCCAGCATTTT
CASTLGADQPQHF
>few|TRBJ2-3|TRBV19|NA
TGTGCCAGTAGTATGGCCAGTTACCGCACAGATACGCAGTATTTT
CASSMASYRTDTQYF
>NA|TRBJ2-4|TRBV6-5|NA
TGTGCCAGCAGTTCGGGCGGGACGCAGGACATTCAGTACTTC
CASSSGGTQDIQYF
>NA|TRBJ2-1|TRBV10-3|TRBD2
TGTGCCATCAGTACTAGGACTAGTCGCCGTGAGCAGTTCTTC
CAISTRTSRREQFF
>NA|TRBJ1-2|TRBV3-1/TRBV3-2|NA
TGTGCCAGCAGCCAAGACAGGGGCCGGGATGGCTACACCTTC
CASSQDRGRDGYTF
>NA|TRBJ1-2|TRBV10-3|NA
TGTGCCATCAGTGAGTCCCCGGACTACTATGGCTACACCTTC
CAISESPDYYGYTF
>few|TRBJ2-4|TRBV7-2|TRBD2
TGTGCCAGCAGCCCGATTATTAGCGGGGCCGGGGGCAAAAACATTCAGTACTTC
CASSPIISGAGGKNIQYF
>NA|TRBJ1-5|TRBV19|NA
TGTGCCAGTAGTCCCTTTTGGATCAGGGGAAATCAGCCCCAGCATTTT
CASSPFWIRGNQPQHF
>NA|TRBJ1-5|TRBV19|TRBD1
TGTGCCAGTATGGGGGACAGGTATAGGAGCAATCAGCCCCAGCATTTT
CASMGDRYRSNQPQHF
>NA|TRBJ2-3|TRBV6-2/TRBV6-3|TRBD2
TGTGCCAGCAGTTACTCGAGTCTAGCGGTCGCTAGCACAGATACGCAGTATTTT
CASSYSSLAVASTDTQYF
>NA|TRBJ2-5|TRBV4-1|TRBD2
TGCGCCAGCAGCCAAGATAGCCTAGCGGGGGTCAGGGAGACCCAGTACTTC
CASSQDSLAGVRETQYF
>NA|TRBJ1-4|TRBV5-1|NA
TGCGCCAGCAGCTTGGGTTTACGTTCGGGAGAAAAACTGTTTTTT
CASSLGLRSGEKLFF
>NA|TRBJ1-2|TRBV4-2|TRBD1
TGTGCCAGCAGCCAAGATGCCGGGACAGGGTGGAACTATGGCTACACCTTC
CASSQDAGTGWNYGYTF
>NA|TRBJ2-2|TRBV15|NA
TGTGCCACCAGCAGAGATCGAGGGATGTACACCGGGGAGCTGTTTTTT
CATSRDRGMYTGELFF
>NA|TRBJ1-2|TRBV6-5|NA
TGTGCCAGCAGCAAAGACAGATCAAGCTATGGCTACACCTTC
CASSKDRSSYGYTF
>NA|TRBJ2-2|TRBV7-2|TRBD1
TGTGCCAGCAGCTTATGGGGACAGGGTTACACCGGGGAGCTGTTTTTT
CASSLWGQGYTGELFF
>NA|TRBJ2-1|TRBV2|TRBD1
TGTGCCAGCTCCAGGACAGGGGCCTACAATGAGCAGTTCTTC
CASSRTGAYNEQFF
>few|TRBJ1-1|TRBV5-4|NA
TGTGCCAGCAGCCCCGACCTGGGGGCCACTGAAGCTTTCTTT
CASSPDLGATEAFF
>NA|TRBJ2-4|TRBV6-6|NA
TGTGCCAGCAGTTCATGGGACTCAGCCAAAAACATTCAGTACTTC
CASSSWDSAKNIQYF
>few|TRBJ1-1|TRBV6-4|TRBD1
TGTGCCAGCAGTGACCGACAGGGGGGTGAAGCTTTCTTT
CASSDRQGGEAFF